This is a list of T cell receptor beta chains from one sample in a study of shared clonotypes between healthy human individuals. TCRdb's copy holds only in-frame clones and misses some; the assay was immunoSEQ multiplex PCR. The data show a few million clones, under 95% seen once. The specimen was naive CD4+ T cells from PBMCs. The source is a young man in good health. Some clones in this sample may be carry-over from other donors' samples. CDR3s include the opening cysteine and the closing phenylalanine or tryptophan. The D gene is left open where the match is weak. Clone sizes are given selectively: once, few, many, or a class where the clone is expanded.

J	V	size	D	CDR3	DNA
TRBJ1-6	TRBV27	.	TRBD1	CASIEGADSLGDSPLHF	TGTGCCAGCATAGAGGGGGCCGACAGCTTAGGAGATTCACCCCTCCACTTT
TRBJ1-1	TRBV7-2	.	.	CASSPGVGRDTEAFF	TGTGCCAGCAGCCCCGGCGTGGGAAGAGACACTGAAGCTTTCTTT
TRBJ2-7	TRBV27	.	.	CASSPRGGPFYEQYF	TGTGCCAGCAGCCCCAGGGGGGGGCCTTTTTACGAGCAGTACTTC
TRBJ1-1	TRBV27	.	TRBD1	CASSSRQGALTEAFF	TGTGCCAGCAGTTCTCGACAGGGGGCCCTCACTGAAGCTTTCTTT
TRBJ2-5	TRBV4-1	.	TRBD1	CASSQIRTGQGGLKETQYF	TGCGCCAGCAGCCAGATCCGGACCGGACAGGGAGGTTTGAAAGAGACCCAGTACTTC
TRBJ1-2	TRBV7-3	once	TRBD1	CASSLKTGAGYGYTF	TGTGCCAGCAGCTTAAAGACAGGGGCCGGCTATGGCTACACCTTC
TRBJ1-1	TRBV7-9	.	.	CASSSRAGNTEAFF	TGTGCCAGCAGCTCACGCGCAGGGAACACTGAAGCTTTCTTT
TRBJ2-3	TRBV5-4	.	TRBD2	CASSLKLAGTDTQYF	TGTGCCAGCAGCTTGAAACTAGCGGGCACAGATACGCAGTATTTT
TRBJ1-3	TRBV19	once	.	CASTKGQGWSGNTIYF	TGTGCCAGTACTAAGGGTCAGGGATGGTCCGGAAACACCATATATTTT
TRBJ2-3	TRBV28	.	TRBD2	CASSLRTSGRSSTDTQYF	TGTGCCAGCAGTTTGAGGACTAGCGGAAGATCTAGCACAGATACGCAGTATTTT
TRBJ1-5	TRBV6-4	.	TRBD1	CASSDKGAFFYQPQHF	TGTGCCAGCAGTGACAAGGGGGCGTTTTTCTATCAGCCCCAGCATTTT
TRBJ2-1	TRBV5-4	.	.	CASSLVVRRSYNEQFF	TGTGCCAGCAGCTTGGTTGTCAGACGCTCCTACAATGAGCAGTTCTTC
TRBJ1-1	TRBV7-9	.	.	CASSPVGGASTEAFF	TGTGCCAGCAGCCCAGTAGGGGGGGCCAGCACTGAAGCTTTCTTT
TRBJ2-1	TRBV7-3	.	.	CASSLRGTYNEQFF	TGTGCCAGCAGCTTAAGGGGTACCTACAATGAGCAGTTCTTC
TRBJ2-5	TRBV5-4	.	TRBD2	CASSVGTSRTQETQYF	TGTGCCAGCAGCGTCGGGACTAGCAGGACACAAGAGACCCAGTACTTC
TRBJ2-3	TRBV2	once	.	CASSEEDTDTQYF	TGTGCCAGCAGTGAAGAAGACACAGATACGCAGTATTTT
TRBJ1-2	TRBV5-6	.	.	CASSGRQDYGYTF	TGTGCCAGCAGCGGAAGACAGGATTATGGCTACACCTTC
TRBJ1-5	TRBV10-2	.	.	CASSESTAESQHF	TGCGCCAGCAGTGAGTCCACGGCTGAGTCCCAGCATTTT
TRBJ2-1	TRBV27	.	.	CAVYSPSNEQFF	TGTGCCGTCTACTCCCCTAGCAATGAGCAGTTCTTC
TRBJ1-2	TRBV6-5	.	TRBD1	CASSQDRGHGYTF	TGTGCCAGCAGTCAGGACAGGGGGCATGGCTACACCTTC
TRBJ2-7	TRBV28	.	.	CASRGDSGKQYF	TGTGCCAGCAGGGGAGACTCAGGGAAGCAGTACTTC
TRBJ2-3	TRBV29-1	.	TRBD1	CSVQGQGAIDTQYF	TGCAGCGTCCAGGGACAGGGGGCTATTGATACGCAGTATTTT
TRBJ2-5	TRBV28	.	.	CASRADETQYF	TGTGCCAGCAGGGCGGACGAGACCCAGTACTTC
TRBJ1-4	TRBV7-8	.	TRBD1	CASSLDPGTELFF	TGTGCCAGCAGCTTAGACCCGGGGACAGAACTGTTTTTT
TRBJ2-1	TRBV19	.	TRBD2	CASSPQGLADSYNEQFF	TGTGCCAGTAGTCCTCAGGGACTAGCGGATTCCTACAATGAGCAGTTCTTC
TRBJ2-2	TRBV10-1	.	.	CASRGDRGNTGELFF	TGCGCCAGCAGGGGCGATAGGGGAAACACCGGGGAGCTGTTTTTT
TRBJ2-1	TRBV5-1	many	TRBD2	CASSLASILAGGIGEQFF	TGCGCCAGCAGCTTGGCTTCTATCTTAGCGGGAGGGATCGGTGAGCAGTTCTTC
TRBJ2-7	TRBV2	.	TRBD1	CASRDEQGVTYEQYF	TGTGCCAGCAGGGACGAGCAGGGGGTAACCTACGAGCAGTACTTC
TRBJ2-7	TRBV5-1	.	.	CASSPWTSIRVPYEQYF	TGCGCCAGCAGCCCCTGGACGTCGATTCGGGTTCCCTACGAGCAGTACTTC
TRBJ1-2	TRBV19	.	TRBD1	CASSSRDRGRVYGYTF	TGTGCCAGTAGCTCCCGGGACAGGGGGCGCGTCTATGGCTACACCTTC
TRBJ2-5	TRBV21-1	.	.	CASSGHRGRETQYF	TGTGCCAGCAGCGGTCACAGGGGGAGAGAGACCCAGTACTTC
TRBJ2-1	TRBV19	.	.	CASSIVTPGIEQFF	TGTGCCAGTAGTATAGTCACCCCTGGAATAGAGCAGTTCTTC
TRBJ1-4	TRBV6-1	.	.	CASSESRGKLFF	TGTGCCAGCAGTGAATCCAGGGGAAAACTGTTTTTT
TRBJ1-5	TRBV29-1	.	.	CSVVLTGISNQPQHF	TGCAGCGTTGTGCTAACAGGGATTAGCAATCAGCCCCAGCATTTT
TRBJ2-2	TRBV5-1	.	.	CASSLSGTPNTGELFF	TGCGCCAGCAGCTTGTCCGGGACTCCGAACACCGGGGAGCTGTTTTTT